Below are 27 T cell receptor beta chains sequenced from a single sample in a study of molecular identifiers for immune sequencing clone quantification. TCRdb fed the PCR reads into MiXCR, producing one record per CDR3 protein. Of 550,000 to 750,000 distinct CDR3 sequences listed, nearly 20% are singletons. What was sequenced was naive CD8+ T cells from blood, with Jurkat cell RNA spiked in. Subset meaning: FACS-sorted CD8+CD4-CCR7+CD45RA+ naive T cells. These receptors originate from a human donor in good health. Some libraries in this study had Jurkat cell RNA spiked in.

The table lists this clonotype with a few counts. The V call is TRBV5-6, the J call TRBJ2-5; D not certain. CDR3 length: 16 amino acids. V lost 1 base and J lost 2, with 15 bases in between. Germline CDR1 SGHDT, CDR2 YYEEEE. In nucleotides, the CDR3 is TGTGCCAGCAGCTTGAATGCTCTTACAGATCAAGAGACCCAGTACTTC. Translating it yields CASSLNALTDQETQYF.

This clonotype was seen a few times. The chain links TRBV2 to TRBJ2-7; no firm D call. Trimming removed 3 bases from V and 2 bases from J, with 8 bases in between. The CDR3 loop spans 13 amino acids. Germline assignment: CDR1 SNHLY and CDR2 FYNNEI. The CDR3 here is CASSDAKTYEQYF. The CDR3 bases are TGTGCCAGCAGTGATGCGAAGACCTACGAGCAGTACTTC.

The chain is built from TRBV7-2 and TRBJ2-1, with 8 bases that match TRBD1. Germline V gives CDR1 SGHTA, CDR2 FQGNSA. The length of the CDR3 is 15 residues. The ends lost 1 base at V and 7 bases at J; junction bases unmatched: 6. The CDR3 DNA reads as TGTGCCAGCAGCTTAGACCAGGGGGCTAAAAATGAGCAGTTCTTC. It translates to CASSLDQGAKNEQFF.

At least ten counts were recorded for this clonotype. The CDR3 nucleotides are TGTGCCAGCAGCTTGGAGCGGACTTGGGGGGAGACCCAGTACTTC. Translation gives CASSLERTWGETQYF. This sequence joins TRBV7-2 and TRBJ2-5; the D gene could be TRBD1 or TRBD2 (5 bases each). Germline V gives CDR1 SGHTA, CDR2 FQGNSA. V was pared by 3 bases and J by 5 bases, with 16 bases between. CDR3 length: 15 residues. The full variable domain, its missing parts supplied by reference TRBV7-2 and TRBJ2-5, is GAGVSQSPSNKVTEKGKDVELRCDPISGHTALYWYRQSLGQGLEFLIYFQGNSAPDKSGLPSDRFSAERTGGSVSTLTIQRTQQEDSAVYLCASSLERTWGETQYFGPGTRLLVL.

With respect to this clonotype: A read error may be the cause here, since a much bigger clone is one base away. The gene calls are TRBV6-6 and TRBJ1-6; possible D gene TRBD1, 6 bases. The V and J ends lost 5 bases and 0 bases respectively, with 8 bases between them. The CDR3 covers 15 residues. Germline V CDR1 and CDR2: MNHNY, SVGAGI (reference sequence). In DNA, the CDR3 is TGTGCCAGCAGTACAGGGTTCTCCTATAATTCACCCCTCCACTTT. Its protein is CASSTGFSYNSPLHF.

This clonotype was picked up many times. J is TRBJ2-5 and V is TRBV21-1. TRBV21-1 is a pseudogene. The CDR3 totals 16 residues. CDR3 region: CASSKGTQLIEETQYF. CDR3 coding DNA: TGTGCCAGCAGCAAAGGAACACAGTTAATTGAGGAGACCCAGTACTTC.

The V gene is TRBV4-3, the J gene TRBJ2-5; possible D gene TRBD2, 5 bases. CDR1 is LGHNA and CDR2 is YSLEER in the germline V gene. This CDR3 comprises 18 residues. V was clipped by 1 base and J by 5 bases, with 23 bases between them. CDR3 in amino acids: CASSQGLNWRAPGETQYF. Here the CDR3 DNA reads TGCGCCAGCAGCCAAGGTTTGAACTGGCGGGCCCCCGGGGAGACCCAGTACTTC.

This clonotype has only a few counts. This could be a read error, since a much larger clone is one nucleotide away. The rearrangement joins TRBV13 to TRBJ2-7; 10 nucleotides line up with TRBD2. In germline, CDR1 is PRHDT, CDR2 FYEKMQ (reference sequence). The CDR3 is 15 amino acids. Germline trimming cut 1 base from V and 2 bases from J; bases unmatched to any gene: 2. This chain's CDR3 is CASSLALAGTYEQYF. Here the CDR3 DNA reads TGTGCCAGCAGCTTAGCACTAGCGGGGACCTACGAGCAGTACTTC.

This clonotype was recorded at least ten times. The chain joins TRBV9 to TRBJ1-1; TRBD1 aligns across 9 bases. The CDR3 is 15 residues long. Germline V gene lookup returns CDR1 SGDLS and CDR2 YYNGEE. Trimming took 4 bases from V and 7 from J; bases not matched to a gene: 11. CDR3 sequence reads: CASSQAPGQGYEAFF. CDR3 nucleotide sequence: TGTGCCAGCAGCCAAGCTCCGGGACAGGGATATGAAGCTTTCTTT.

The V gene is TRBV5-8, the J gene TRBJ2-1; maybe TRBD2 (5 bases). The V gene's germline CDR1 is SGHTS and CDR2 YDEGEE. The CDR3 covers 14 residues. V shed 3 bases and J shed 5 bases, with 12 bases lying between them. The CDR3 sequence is CASSSPGGDNEQFF. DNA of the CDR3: TGTGCCAGCAGCTCCCCCGGAGGTGACAATGAGCAGTTCTTC.

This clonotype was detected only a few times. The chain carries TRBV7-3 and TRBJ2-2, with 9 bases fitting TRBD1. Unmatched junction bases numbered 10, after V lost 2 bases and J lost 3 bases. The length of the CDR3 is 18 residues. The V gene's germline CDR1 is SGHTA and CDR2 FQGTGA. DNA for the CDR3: TGTGCCAGCAGCTTACCTGTAACCGGGACAGGGCACACCGGGGAGCTGTTTTTT. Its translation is CASSLPVTGTGHTGELFF.

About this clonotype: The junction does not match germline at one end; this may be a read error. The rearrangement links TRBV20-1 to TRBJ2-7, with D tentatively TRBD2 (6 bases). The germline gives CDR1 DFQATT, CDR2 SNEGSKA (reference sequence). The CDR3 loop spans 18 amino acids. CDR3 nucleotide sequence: TGCAGTGCTACCGACCCGGACCGTGGGACCAGCGGACTATACGGGCAGTACTTC. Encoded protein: CSATDPDRGTSGLYGQYF.

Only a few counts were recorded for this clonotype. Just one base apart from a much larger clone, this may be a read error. The CDR3: CASSQILPAGGEDTQYF. As DNA, the CDR3 is TGCGCCAGCAGCCAGATATTACCAGCGGGAGGTGAAGATACGCAGTATTTT. V gene TRBV4-3 combines with J gene TRBJ2-3, with TRBD2 matching over 9 bases. V was clipped by 3 bases and J by 5 bases; unmatched bases: 12. The CDR3 length is 17 residues. Germline V gene lookup returns CDR1 LGHNA and CDR2 YSLEER.

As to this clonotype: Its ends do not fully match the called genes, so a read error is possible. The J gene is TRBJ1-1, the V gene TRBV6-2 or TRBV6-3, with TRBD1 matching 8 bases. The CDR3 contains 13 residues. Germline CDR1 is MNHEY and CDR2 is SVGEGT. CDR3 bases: TGTGCCAGCAGTTACGGGACAGGCAATGAAGCTTCCTTT. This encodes CASSYGTGNEASF.

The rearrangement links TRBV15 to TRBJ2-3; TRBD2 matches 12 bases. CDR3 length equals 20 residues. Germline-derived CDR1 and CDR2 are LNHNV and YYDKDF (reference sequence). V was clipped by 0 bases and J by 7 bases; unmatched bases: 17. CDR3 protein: CATSRDGTGELAGGLNTQYF. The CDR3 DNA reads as TGTGCCACCAGCAGAGATGGGACAGGGGAACTAGCGGGAGGTTTAAATACGCAGTATTTT.

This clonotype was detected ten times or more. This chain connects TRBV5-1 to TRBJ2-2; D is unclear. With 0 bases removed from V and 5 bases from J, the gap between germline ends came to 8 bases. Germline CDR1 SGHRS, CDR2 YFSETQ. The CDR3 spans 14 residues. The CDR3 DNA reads TGCGCCAGCAGCTTGGGGTCATCTACCGGGGAGCTGTTTTTT. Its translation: CASSLGSSTGELFF.

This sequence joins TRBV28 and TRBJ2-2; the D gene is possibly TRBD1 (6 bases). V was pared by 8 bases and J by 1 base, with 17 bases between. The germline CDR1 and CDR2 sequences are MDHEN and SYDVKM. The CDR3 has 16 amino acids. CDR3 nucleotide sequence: TGTGCCAGCGGATCCCCGGGACACCTGAACACCGGGGAGCTGTTTTTT. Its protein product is CASGSPGHLNTGELFF.

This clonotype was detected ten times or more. CDR3 DNA: TGTGCCTGGAGTGCCAATCCGGGCTCCAAAAACATTCAGTACTTC. Amino acid sequence: CAWSANPGSKNIQYF. The J gene is TRBJ2-4, the V gene TRBV30, with no clear D. This CDR3 has 15 residues. Trimming removed 1 base from V and 2 bases from J, with 12 bases in between. From germline, CDR1 is GTSNPN and CDR2 SVGIG (reference sequence). The whole variable domain, filled in from reference TRBV30 and TRBJ2-4, reads SQTIHQWPATLVQPVGSPLSLECTVEGTSNPNLYWYRQAAGRGLQLLFYSVGIGQISSEVPQNLSASRPQDRQFILSSKKLLLSDSGFYLCAWSANPGSKNIQYFGAGTRLSVL.

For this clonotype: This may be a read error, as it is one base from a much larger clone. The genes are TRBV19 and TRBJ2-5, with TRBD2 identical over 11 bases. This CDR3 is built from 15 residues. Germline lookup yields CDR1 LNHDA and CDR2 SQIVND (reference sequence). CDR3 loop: CASTLTSGASEAQYF. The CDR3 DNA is TGTGCCAGTACCTTGACTAGCGGGGCTTCAGAGGCCCAGTACTTC. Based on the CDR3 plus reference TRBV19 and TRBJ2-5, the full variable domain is DGGITQSPKYLFRKEGQNVTLSCEQNLNHDAMYWYRQDPGQGLRLIYYSQIVNDFQKGDIAEGYSVSREKKESFPLTVTSAQKNPTAFYLCASTLTSGASEAQYFGPGTRLLVL.

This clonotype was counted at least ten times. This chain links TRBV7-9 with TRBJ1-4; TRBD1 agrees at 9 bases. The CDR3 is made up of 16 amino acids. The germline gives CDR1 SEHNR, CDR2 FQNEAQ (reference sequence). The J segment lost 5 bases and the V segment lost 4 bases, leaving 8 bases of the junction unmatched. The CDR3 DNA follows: TGTGCCAGCAGCTACAAAACAGGGGGCGCGAATGAAAAACTGTTTTTT. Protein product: CASSYKTGGANEKLFF.

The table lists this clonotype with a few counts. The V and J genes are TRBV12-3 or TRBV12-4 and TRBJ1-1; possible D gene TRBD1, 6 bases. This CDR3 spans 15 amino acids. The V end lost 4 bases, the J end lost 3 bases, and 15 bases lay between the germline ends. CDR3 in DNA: TGTGCCAGCAGTTCCCTCACAGGGAGGGACACTGAAGCTTTCTTT. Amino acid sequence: CASSSLTGRDTEAFF.

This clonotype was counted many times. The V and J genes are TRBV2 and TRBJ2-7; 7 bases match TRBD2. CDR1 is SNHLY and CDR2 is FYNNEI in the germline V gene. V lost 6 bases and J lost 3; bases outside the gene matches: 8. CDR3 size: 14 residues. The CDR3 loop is CASSPTGGLYEQYF. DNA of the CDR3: TGTGCCAGCAGCCCCACGGGGGGACTCTACGAGCAGTACTTC.

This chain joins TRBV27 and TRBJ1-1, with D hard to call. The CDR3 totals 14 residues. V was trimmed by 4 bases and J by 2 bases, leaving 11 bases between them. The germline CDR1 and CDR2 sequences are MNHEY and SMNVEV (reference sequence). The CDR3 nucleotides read TGTGCCAGCAGTTCATATTGGGGAAACACTGAAGCTTTCTTT. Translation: CASSSYWGNTEAFF.

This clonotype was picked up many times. CDR3 nucleotide sequence: TGTGCCAGCAGTTCGCAAGCGGGGTCCTCCTACAATGAGCAGTTCTTC. It is translated as CASSSQAGSSYNEQFF. The V gene is TRBV6-4, the J gene TRBJ2-1; TRBD2 agrees at 7 bases. CDR3 length: 16 residues. From germline, CDR1 is MRHNA and CDR2 SNTAGT. V lost 5 bases to trimming and J lost 0 bases; unmatched junction nucleotides: 7.

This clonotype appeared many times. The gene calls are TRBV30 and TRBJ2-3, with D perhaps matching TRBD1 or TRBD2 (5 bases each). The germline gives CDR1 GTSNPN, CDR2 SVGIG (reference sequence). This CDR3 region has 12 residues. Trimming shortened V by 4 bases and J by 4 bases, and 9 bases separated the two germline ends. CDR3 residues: CAWNVGADTQYF. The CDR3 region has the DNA TGTGCCTGGAACGTGGGGGCAGATACGCAGTATTTT.

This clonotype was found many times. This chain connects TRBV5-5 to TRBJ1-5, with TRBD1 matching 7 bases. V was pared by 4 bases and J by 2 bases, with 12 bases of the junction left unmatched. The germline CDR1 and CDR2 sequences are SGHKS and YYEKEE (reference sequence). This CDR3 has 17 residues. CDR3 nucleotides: TGTGCCAGCAGCCATTCAAGCGACAGGGTGGGCAATCAGCCCCAGCATTTT. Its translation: CASSHSSDRVGNQPQHF.

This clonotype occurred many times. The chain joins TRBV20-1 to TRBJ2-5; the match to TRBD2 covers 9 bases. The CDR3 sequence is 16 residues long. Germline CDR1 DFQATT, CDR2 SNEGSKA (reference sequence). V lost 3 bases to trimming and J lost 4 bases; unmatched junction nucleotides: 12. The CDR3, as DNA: TGCAGTGCTAGTGATGCGGGGGGGCCCTTAGTAGAGACCCAGTACTTC. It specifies CSASDAGGPLVETQYF.